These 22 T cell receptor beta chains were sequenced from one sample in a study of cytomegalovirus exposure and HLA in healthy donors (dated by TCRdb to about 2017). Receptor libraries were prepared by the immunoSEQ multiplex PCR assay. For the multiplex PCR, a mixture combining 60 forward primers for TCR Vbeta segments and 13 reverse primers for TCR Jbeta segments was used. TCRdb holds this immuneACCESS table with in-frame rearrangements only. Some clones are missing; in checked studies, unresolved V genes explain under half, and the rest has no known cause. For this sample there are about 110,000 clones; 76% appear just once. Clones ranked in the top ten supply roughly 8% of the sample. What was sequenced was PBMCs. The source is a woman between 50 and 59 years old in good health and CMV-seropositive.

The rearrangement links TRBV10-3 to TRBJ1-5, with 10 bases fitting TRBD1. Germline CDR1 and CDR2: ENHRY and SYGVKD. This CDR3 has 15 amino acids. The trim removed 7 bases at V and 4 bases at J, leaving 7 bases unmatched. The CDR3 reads CAITKGTGENQPQHF. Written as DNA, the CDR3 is TGTGCCATCACAAAGGGGACAGGGGAGAATCAGCCCCAGCATTTT.

The DNA of the CDR3 is TGTGCCATCAGTAACAGAGAAGCGCAGTATTTT. Amino acids: CAISNREAQYF. V gene TRBV10-3 combines with J gene TRBJ2-3; no firm D call. The CDR3 has 11 amino acids. Per the germline V gene, CDR1 is ENHRY and CDR2 is SYGVKD. Between the trimmed V and J ends, which lost 5 bases and 10 bases, there was a span of 10 bases.

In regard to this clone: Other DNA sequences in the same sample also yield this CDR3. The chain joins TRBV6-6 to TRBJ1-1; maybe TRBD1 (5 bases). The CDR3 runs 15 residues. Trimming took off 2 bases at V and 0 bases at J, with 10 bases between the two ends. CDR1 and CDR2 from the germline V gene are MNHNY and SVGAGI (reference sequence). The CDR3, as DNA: TGTGCCAGCAGTTACGAGACAGTCATGAACACTGAAGCTTTCTTT. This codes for CASSYETVMNTEAFF.

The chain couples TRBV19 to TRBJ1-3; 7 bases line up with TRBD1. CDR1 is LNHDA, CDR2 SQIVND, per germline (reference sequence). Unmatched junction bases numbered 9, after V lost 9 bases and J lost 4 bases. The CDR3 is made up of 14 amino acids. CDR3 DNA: TGTGCCAGCCATACTCAGGGGGACGGAAACACCATATATTTT. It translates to CASHTQGDGNTIYF.

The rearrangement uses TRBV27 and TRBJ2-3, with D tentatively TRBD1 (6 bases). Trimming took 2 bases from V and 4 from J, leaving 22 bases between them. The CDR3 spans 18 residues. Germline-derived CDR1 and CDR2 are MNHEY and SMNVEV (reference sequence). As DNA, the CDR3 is TGTGCCAGCAGTTTACTTTGGACAGCCTTGATGGGCCCAGATACGCAGTATTTT. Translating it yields CASSLLWTALMGPDTQYF.

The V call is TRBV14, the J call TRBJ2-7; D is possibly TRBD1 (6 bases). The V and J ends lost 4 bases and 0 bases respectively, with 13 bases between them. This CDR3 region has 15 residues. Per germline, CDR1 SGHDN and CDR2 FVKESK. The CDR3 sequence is CASSPIQGFSYEQYF. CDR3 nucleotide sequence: TGTGCCAGCAGCCCAATACAGGGCTTCTCCTACGAGCAGTACTTC.

The CDR3 reads CASSFSIGDQETQYF. CDR3 bases: TGTGCCAGCAGCTTTTCAATAGGGGATCAAGAGACCCAGTACTTC. The rearrangement joins TRBV11-2 to TRBJ2-5; a weak D match, TRBD1 (5 bases). This CDR3 region has 15 residues. CDR1 is SGHAT and CDR2 is FQNNGV in the germline V gene. Deletions cut 3 bases from V and 2 bases from J, with 13 bases between.

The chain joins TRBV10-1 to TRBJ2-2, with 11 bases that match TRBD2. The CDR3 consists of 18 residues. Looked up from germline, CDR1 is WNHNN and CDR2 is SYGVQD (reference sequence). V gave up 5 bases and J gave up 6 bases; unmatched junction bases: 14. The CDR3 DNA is TGCGCCAGCAGTCTTAGCGGGGGGGCATTGAAGGACCCCGGGGAGCTGTTTTTT. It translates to CASSLSGGALKDPGELFF.

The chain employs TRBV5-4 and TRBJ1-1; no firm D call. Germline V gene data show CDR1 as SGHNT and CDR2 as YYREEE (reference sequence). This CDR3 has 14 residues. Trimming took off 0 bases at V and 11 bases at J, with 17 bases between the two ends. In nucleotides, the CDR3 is TGTGCCAGCAGCTTGGATGCCATGACTTCTGCGGCTTTCTTT. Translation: CASSLDAMTSAAFF.

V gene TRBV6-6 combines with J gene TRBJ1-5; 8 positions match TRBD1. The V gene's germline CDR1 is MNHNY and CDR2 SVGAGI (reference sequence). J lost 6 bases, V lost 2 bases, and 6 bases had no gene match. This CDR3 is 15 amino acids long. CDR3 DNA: TGTGCCAGCAGTTACCCGACAGGGGAAGGTCAGCCCCAGCATTTT. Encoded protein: CASSYPTGEGQPQHF.

CDR3 protein: CASSSRAWGTGTEAFF. Written as DNA, the CDR3 is TGTGCCAGCAGTTCCAGGGCTTGGGGAACGGGCACTGAAGCTTTCTTT. The chain employs TRBV27 and TRBJ1-1; D possibly corresponds to TRBD1 (5 bases). V lost 4 bases, J lost 4 bases, and 19 bases lay in between. CDR1 and CDR2 (germline): MNHEY, SMNVEV (reference sequence). This CDR3 has 16 amino acids.

Here the CDR3 reads CASSEARQGVGAFF. CDR3 DNA: TGTGCCAGCAGTGAAGCACGACAGGGGGTAGGGGCTTTCTTT. The chain is built from TRBV2 and TRBJ1-1, with 9 positions matching TRBD1. The ends lost 0 bases at V and 11 bases at J; junction bases unmatched: 7. From germline, CDR1 is SNHLY and CDR2 FYNNEI. This CDR3 spans 14 amino acids.

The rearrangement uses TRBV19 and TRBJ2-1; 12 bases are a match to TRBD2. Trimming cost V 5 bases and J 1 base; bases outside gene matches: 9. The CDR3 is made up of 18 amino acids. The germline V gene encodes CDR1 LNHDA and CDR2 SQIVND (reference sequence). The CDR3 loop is CASSATSGRVISYNEQFF. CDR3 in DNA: TGTGCCAGTAGTGCGACTAGCGGGAGAGTCATATCCTACAATGAGCAGTTCTTC. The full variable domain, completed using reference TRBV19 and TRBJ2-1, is DGGITQSPKYLFRKEGQNVTLSCEQNLNHDAMYWYRQDPGQGLRLIYYSQIVNDFQKGDIAEGYSVSREKKESFPLTVTSAQKNPTAFYLCASSATSGRVISYNEQFFGPGTRLTVL.

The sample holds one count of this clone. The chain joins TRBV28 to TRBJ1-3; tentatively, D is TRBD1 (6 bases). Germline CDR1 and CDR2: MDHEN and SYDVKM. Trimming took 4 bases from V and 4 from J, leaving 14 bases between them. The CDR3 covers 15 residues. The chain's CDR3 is CASSSGTGKGNTIYF. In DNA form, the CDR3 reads TGTGCCAGCAGTTCCGGCACAGGGAAAGGAAACACCATATATTTT.

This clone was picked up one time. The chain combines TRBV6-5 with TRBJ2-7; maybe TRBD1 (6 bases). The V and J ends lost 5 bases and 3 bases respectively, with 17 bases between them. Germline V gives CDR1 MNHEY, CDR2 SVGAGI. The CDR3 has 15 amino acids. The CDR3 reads CASSATTGLNYEQYF. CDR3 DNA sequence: TGTGCCAGCAGTGCTACGACAGGCCTGAACTACGAGCAGTACTTC.

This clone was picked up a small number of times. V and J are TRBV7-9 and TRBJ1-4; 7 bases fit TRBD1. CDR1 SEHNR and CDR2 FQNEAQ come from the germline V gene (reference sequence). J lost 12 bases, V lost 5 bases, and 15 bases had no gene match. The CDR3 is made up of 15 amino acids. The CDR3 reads CASSPQEGAGGELFF. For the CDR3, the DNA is TGTGCCAGCAGCCCCCAAGAGGGGGCCGGGGGCGAACTGTTTTTT.

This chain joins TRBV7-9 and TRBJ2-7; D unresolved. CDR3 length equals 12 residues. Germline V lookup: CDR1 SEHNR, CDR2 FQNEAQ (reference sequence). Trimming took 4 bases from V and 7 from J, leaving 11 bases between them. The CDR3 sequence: CASSSTGGEQYF. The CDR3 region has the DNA TGTGCCAGCAGCTCCACTGGCGGTGAGCAGTACTTC.

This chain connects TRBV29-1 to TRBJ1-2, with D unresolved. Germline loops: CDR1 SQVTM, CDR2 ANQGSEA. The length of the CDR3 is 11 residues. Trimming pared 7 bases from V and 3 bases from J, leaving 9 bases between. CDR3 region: CSADGDYGYTF. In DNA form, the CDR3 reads TGCAGCGCCGACGGAGACTATGGCTACACCTTC.

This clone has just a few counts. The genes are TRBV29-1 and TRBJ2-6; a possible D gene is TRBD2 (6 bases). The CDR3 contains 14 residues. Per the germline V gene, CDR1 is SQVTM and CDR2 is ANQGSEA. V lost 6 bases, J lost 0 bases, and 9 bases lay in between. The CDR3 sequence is CSVEGHSGANVLTF. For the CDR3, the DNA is TGCAGCGTGGAGGGCCACTCTGGGGCCAACGTCCTGACTTTC.

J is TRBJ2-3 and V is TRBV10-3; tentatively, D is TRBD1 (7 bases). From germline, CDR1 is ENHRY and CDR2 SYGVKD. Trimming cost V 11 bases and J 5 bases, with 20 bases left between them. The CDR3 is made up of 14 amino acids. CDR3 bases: TGTGCCGCAACCCCAGGGGGAGGTGGAGATACGCAGTATTTT. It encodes CAATPGGGGDTQYF.

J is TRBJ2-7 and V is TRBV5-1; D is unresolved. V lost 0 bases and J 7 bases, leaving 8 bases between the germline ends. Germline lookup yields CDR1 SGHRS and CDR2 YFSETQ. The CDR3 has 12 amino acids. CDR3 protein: CASSLGFAEQYF. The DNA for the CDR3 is TGCGCCAGCAGCTTGGGTTTCGCGGAGCAGTACTTC.

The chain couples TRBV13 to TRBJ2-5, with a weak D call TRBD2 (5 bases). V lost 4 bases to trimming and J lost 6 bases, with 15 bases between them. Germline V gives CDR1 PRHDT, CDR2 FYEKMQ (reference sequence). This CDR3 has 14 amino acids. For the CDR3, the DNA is TGTGCCAGCAGCTCTCGCGGGCCTATGAAGACCCAGTACTTC. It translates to CASSSRGPMKTQYF. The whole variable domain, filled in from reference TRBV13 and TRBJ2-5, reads AAGVIQSPRHLIKEKRETATLKCYPIPRHDTVYWYQQGPGQDPQFLISFYEKMQSDKGSIPDRFSAQQFSDYHSELNMSSLELGDSALYFCASSSRGPMKTQYFGPGTRLLVL.